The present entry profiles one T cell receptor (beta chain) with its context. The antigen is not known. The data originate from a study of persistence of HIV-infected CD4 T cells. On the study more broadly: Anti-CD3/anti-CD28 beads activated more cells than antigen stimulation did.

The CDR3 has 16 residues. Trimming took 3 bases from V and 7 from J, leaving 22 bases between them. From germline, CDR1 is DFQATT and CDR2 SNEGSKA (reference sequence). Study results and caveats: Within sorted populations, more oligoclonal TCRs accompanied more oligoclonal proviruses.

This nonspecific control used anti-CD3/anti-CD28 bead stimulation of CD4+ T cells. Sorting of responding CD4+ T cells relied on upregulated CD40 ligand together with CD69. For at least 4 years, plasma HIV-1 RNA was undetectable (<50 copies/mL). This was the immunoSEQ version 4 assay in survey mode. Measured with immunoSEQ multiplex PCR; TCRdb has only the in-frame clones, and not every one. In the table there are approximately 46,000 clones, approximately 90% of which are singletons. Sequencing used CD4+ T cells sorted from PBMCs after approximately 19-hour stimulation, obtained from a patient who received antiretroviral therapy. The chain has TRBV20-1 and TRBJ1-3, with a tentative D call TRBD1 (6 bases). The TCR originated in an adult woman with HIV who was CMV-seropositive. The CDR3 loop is CSASLFGQRGSNTIYF. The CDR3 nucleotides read TGCAGTGCTAGTTTGTTCGGACAGAGGGGAAGTAACACCATATATTTT.